One and the same sample provided the 6 T cell receptor beta chains below, sequenced in a study of early stage breast cancer tumors. Assay used: immunoSEQ multiplex PCR; TCRdb lists only in-frame clones, some missing. The sample records approximately 5,600 clones, roughly four fifths being singletons. Sequenced sample: normal breast tissue next to the tumor. These TCRs come from a person aged 65 to 85 with breast cancer.

The chain uses TRBV9 and TRBJ2-1; 8 bases are a match to TRBD2. The trim removed 3 bases at V and 2 bases at J, leaving 4 bases unmatched. The CDR3 extends over 15 amino acids. The germline CDR1 and CDR2 sequences are SGDLS and YYNGEE. CDR3 DNA sequence: TGTGCCAGCAGCGCCACTAGCGGACCCTACAATGAGCAGTTCTTC. Its translation is CASSATSGPYNEQFF. Based on the CDR3 plus reference TRBV9 and TRBJ2-1, the full variable domain is DSGVTQTPKHLITATGQRVTLRCSPRSGDLSVYWYQQSLDQGLQFLIQYYNGEERAKGNILERFSAQQFPDLHSELNLSSLELGDSALYFCASSATSGPYNEQFFGPGTRLTVL.

The chain recombines TRBV18 with TRBJ2-7, with a weak D call TRBD1 (6 bases). The CDR3 length is 14 residues. V was clipped by 6 bases and J by 6 bases, with 18 bases between them. Germline-derived CDR1 and CDR2 are KGHSH and LQKENI. In DNA form, the CDR3 reads TGTGCCAGCTCGACTTCAGGGGCGGTAAGCGAGCAGTACTTC. Protein product: CASSTSGAVSEQYF. The complete variable domain, with remaining parts taken from reference TRBV18 and TRBJ2-7, reads NAGVMQNPRHLVRRRGQEARLRCSPMKGHSHVYWYRQLPEEGLKFMVYLQKENIIDESGMPKERFSAEFPKEGPSILRIQQVVRGDSAAYFCASSTSGAVSEQYFGPGTRLTVT.

This clone was recorded a few times. V is TRBV6-5 and J is TRBJ2-5, with 7 positions matching TRBD2. V lost 0 bases to trimming and J lost 3 bases; unmatched junction nucleotides: 7. Germline-derived CDR1 and CDR2 are MNHEY and SVGAGI. CDR3 length: 16 residues. This chain's CDR3 is CASSYSIGLAEETQYF. In DNA, the CDR3 is TGTGCCAGCAGTTACTCGATCGGGCTAGCGGAAGAGACCCAGTACTTC.

The chain links TRBV7-8 to TRBJ1-2, with TRBD1 matching over 7 bases. CDR3 length equals 14 residues. V was clipped by 2 bases and J by 4 bases; unmatched bases: 4. Germline CDR1 SGHVS, CDR2 FQNEAQ. The CDR3 spells CASSLTGDFYGYTF. DNA for the CDR3: TGTGCCAGCAGCTTAACAGGGGACTTCTATGGCTACACCTTC.

V gene TRBV19 combines with J gene TRBJ1-2, with D possibly matching TRBD1 (6 bases). Germline assignment: CDR1 LNHDA and CDR2 SQIVND (reference sequence). V dropped 5 bases and J dropped 6 bases, with 16 bases sitting between them. The CDR3 spans 14 residues. The CDR3 region has the DNA TGTGCCAGTAGTTACAGGGATAGGTGGGATGGCTACACCTTC. It specifies CASSYRDRWDGYTF.

The chain recombines TRBV5-6 with TRBJ1-6, with 10 bases aligning to TRBD1. Trimming cost V 4 bases and J 7 bases; bases outside gene matches: 8. The CDR3 contains 16 residues. Germline V CDR1 and CDR2: SGHDT, YYEEEE. The CDR3 coding sequence is TGTGCCAGCAGCACCGGGACAGGGGTGGGAAATTCACCCCTCCACTTT. This codes for CASSTGTGVGNSPLHF.